This entry is about one TCR beta chain. TCRdb processed the 5' RACE reads again and assigns one entry to each CDR3 protein, with no DNA. The sample spans fewer than 550,000 distinct CDR3 sequences; the ten largest clones claim about 2.3%. This sample is part of a study of monozygotic twins with inflammatory bowel disease. Germline assignment: CDR1 KGHSH and CDR2 LQKENI. CDR3 length: 17 residues. This sequence was found in a human donor with ulcerative colitis or Crohn's disease, or a healthy co-twin of an affected twin (not recorded which). The chain combines TRBV18 with TRBJ2-3. Sequencing used blood. This chain's CDR3 is CASSPRGGSGRTDTQYF.